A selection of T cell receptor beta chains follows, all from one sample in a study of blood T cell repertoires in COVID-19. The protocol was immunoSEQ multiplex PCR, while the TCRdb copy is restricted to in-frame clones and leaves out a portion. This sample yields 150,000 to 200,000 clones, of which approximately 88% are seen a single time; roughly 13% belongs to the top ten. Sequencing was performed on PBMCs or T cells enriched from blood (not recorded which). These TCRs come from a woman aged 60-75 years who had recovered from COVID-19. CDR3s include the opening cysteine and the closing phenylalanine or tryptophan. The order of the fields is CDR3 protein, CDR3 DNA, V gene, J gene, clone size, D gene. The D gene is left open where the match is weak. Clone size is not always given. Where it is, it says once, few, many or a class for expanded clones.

cdr3_aa: CASSLWAGGLADEQYF; cdr3_nt: TGCGCCAGCAGCTTGTGGGCGGGGGGGCTTGCCGACGAGCAGTACTTC; v_call: TRBV5-1; j_call: TRBJ2-7; clone_size: NA; d_call: TRBD2
cdr3_aa: CASSRQGFEETQYF; cdr3_nt: TGTGCCAGCAGCAGGCAGGGGTTTGAAGAGACCCAGTACTTC; v_call: TRBV5-4; j_call: TRBJ2-5; clone_size: NA; d_call: NA
cdr3_aa: CASSQISGGKQYF; cdr3_nt: TGTGCCAGCAGCCAAATTAGCGGGGGAAAGCAGTATTTT; v_call: TRBV3-1/TRBV3-2; j_call: TRBJ2-3; clone_size: NA; d_call: TRBD2
cdr3_aa: CAIGPTAGYNEQFF; cdr3_nt: TGTGCCATTGGCCCGACAGCAGGATACAATGAGCAGTTCTTC; v_call: TRBV10-3; j_call: TRBJ2-1; clone_size: NA; d_call: NA
cdr3_aa: CASSFLAGNTEAFF; cdr3_nt: TGTGCCAGCAGTTTCCTCGCAGGGAACACTGAAGCTTTCTTT; v_call: TRBV27; j_call: TRBJ1-1; clone_size: NA; d_call: NA
cdr3_aa: CASREGAGVYGYTF; cdr3_nt: TGTGCCAGCAGGGAGGGGGCTGGGGTCTATGGCTACACCTTC; v_call: TRBV27; j_call: TRBJ1-2; clone_size: few; d_call: TRBD1
cdr3_aa: CASSRDPGTEAFF; cdr3_nt: TGTGCCAGCAGCCGGGATCCGGGCACTGAAGCTTTCTTT; v_call: TRBV5-4; j_call: TRBJ1-1; clone_size: NA; d_call: NA
cdr3_aa: CSGTGTSGAEQYF; cdr3_nt: TGCAGCGGGACCGGGACTAGCGGGGCCGAGCAGTACTTC; v_call: TRBV29-1; j_call: TRBJ2-7; clone_size: NA; d_call: TRBD2
cdr3_aa: CASSPQTGLLYGYTF; cdr3_nt: TGTGCCAGCTCACCGCAGACAGGTTTACTCTATGGCTACACCTTC; v_call: TRBV18; j_call: TRBJ1-2; clone_size: NA; d_call: NA
cdr3_aa: CASSSRQGGDQPQHF; cdr3_nt: TGTGCCAGCAGTAGCCGACAGGGGGGGGATCAGCCCCAGCATTTT; v_call: TRBV6-5; j_call: TRBJ1-5; clone_size: few; d_call: TRBD1
cdr3_aa: CASSKWDTYNYGYTF; cdr3_nt: TGTGCCAGTAGTAAATGGGACACCTATAACTATGGCTACACCTTC; v_call: TRBV19; j_call: TRBJ1-2; clone_size: NA; d_call: NA
cdr3_aa: CASSSYRYSGNTIYF; cdr3_nt: TGTGCCAGCAGTTCCTACAGGTACTCTGGAAACACCATATATTTT; v_call: TRBV28; j_call: TRBJ1-3; clone_size: NA; d_call: NA
cdr3_aa: CASSIQGPNTEAFF; cdr3_nt: TGTGCCAGCAGTATTCAGGGCCCGAACACTGAAGCTTTCTTT; v_call: TRBV6-5; j_call: TRBJ1-1; clone_size: NA; d_call: NA
cdr3_aa: CSARTLGEGTEAFF; cdr3_nt: TGCAGCGCCCGGACCCTCGGGGAGGGCACTGAAGCTTTCTTT; v_call: TRBV29-1; j_call: TRBJ1-1; clone_size: NA; d_call: NA
cdr3_aa: CASSVAGVAGGQETQYF; cdr3_nt: TGTGCCAGCAGCGTAGCTGGAGTAGCGGGAGGTCAAGAGACCCAGTACTTC; v_call: TRBV9; j_call: TRBJ2-5; clone_size: NA; d_call: TRBD2
cdr3_aa: CASSFQGANSPLHF; cdr3_nt: TGTGCCAGCAGTTTTCAGGGGGCAAATTCACCCCTCCACTTT; v_call: TRBV27; j_call: TRBJ1-6; clone_size: NA; d_call: TRBD1
cdr3_aa: CASSVSGHADTQYF; cdr3_nt: TGTGCCAGCAGCGTTAGCGGCCACGCGGATACGCAGTATTTT; v_call: TRBV9; j_call: TRBJ2-3; clone_size: NA; d_call: NA
cdr3_aa: CASSSPGGIGYGYTF; cdr3_nt: TGCGCCAGCAGCTCACCGGGGGGGATCGGCTATGGCTACACCTTC; v_call: TRBV5-1; j_call: TRBJ1-2; clone_size: NA; d_call: NA
cdr3_aa: CASSLEVGTDSDQPQHF; cdr3_nt: TGTGCCAGCAGCTTAGAAGTCGGGACAGATTCTGATCAGCCCCAGCATTTT; v_call: TRBV7-9; j_call: TRBJ1-5; clone_size: NA; d_call: TRBD1
cdr3_aa: CASSTTDSWGTDTQYF; cdr3_nt: TGTGCCAGTAGTACTACCGACAGTTGGGGCACAGATACGCAGTATTTT; v_call: TRBV19; j_call: TRBJ2-3; clone_size: NA; d_call: NA
cdr3_aa: CASSESKKGGTDTQYF; cdr3_nt: TGCGCCAGCAGTGAGTCGAAGAAAGGGGGCACAGATACGCAGTATTTT; v_call: TRBV10-1; j_call: TRBJ2-3; clone_size: NA; d_call: NA
cdr3_aa: CASSIVSQPGRTQYF; cdr3_nt: TGTGCCAGTAGTATAGTGAGCCAGCCGGGGAGGACCCAGTACTTC; v_call: TRBV19; j_call: TRBJ2-5; clone_size: NA; d_call: NA
cdr3_aa: CASSFRQGNQPQHF; cdr3_nt: TGTGCCAGCAGTTTCAGACAGGGAAATCAGCCCCAGCATTTT; v_call: TRBV27; j_call: TRBJ1-5; clone_size: few; d_call: TRBD1
cdr3_aa: CASALDRLGTEAFF; cdr3_nt: TGCGCCAGCGCCCTAGACAGATTGGGGACTGAAGCTTTCTTT; v_call: TRBV5-1; j_call: TRBJ1-1; clone_size: NA; d_call: NA
cdr3_aa: CASSYPSGSGEQFF; cdr3_nt: TGTGCCAGCAGTTATCCTAGCGGGAGTGGTGAGCAGTTCTTC; v_call: TRBV27; j_call: TRBJ2-1; clone_size: few; d_call: TRBD2
cdr3_aa: CASSLGSGYGYTF; cdr3_nt: TGTGCCAGCAGCTTAGGGTCGGGCTATGGCTACACCTTC; v_call: TRBV7-2; j_call: TRBJ1-2; clone_size: few; d_call: NA
cdr3_aa: CASSVAQNTEAFF; cdr3_nt: TGTGCCAGCAGCGTAGCACAGAACACTGAAGCTTTCTTT; v_call: TRBV9; j_call: TRBJ1-1; clone_size: NA; d_call: NA
cdr3_aa: CASSPVGGRSNYGYTF; cdr3_nt: TGTGCCAGCTCACCCGTCGGAGGCCGAAGCAACTATGGCTACACCTTC; v_call: TRBV18; j_call: TRBJ1-2; clone_size: NA; d_call: NA
cdr3_aa: CASSEQGARETQYF; cdr3_nt: TGTGCCAGCAGTGAACAAGGGGCCCGGGAGACCCAGTACTTC; v_call: TRBV2; j_call: TRBJ2-5; clone_size: NA; d_call: NA
cdr3_aa: CATLRDSYEQYF; cdr3_nt: TGTGCCACCTTAAGGGACAGCTACGAGCAGTACTTC; v_call: TRBV30; j_call: TRBJ2-7; clone_size: NA; d_call: TRBD1
cdr3_aa: CASSQSEGAQSAFF; cdr3_nt: TGTGCCAGCAGCCAAAGCGAGGGGGCCCAATCGGCTTTCTTT; v_call: TRBV3-1/TRBV3-2; j_call: TRBJ1-1; clone_size: NA; d_call: TRBD1
cdr3_aa: CASSPDIYGYTF; cdr3_nt: TGTGCCAGCAGCCCTGACATCTATGGCTACACCTTC; v_call: TRBV16; j_call: TRBJ1-2; clone_size: once; d_call: NA
cdr3_aa: CATSLGVRGSGNTIYF; cdr3_nt: TGTGCCACCAGCTTAGGAGTCAGAGGCTCTGGAAACACCATATATTTT; v_call: TRBV15; j_call: TRBJ1-3; clone_size: NA; d_call: NA
cdr3_aa: CASSVDPSGTGELFF; cdr3_nt: TGTGCCAGCAGCGTAGACCCGAGTGGCACCGGGGAGCTGTTTTTT; v_call: TRBV9; j_call: TRBJ2-2; clone_size: NA; d_call: NA
cdr3_aa: CASSDPYYGYTF; cdr3_nt: TGTGCCAGCAGTGACCCCTACTATGGCTACACCTTC; v_call: TRBV6-1; j_call: TRBJ1-2; clone_size: few; d_call: NA
cdr3_aa: CASSLASGDTQYF; cdr3_nt: TGTGCCAGCAGCTTAGCTAGCGGTGATACGCAGTATTTT; v_call: TRBV5-4; j_call: TRBJ2-3; clone_size: NA; d_call: TRBD2
cdr3_aa: CASSWLLGGHEQFF; cdr3_nt: TGCGCCAGCAGCTGGCTCCTAGGAGGGCATGAGCAGTTCTTC; v_call: TRBV5-1; j_call: TRBJ2-1; clone_size: NA; d_call: NA
cdr3_aa: CASSLAGMQETQYF; cdr3_nt: TGCGCCAGCAGCTTGGCCGGGATGCAAGAGACCCAGTACTTC; v_call: TRBV5-1; j_call: TRBJ2-5; clone_size: NA; d_call: NA
cdr3_aa: CASSLAGGAEQYF; cdr3_nt: TGTGCCAGCAGCCTAGCGGGAGGCGCCGAGCAGTACTTC; v_call: TRBV5-4; j_call: TRBJ2-7; clone_size: NA; d_call: TRBD2
cdr3_aa: CASSLGWTRHTGELFF; cdr3_nt: TGTGCCAGCAGCTTAGGTTGGACTAGGCACACCGGGGAGCTGTTTTTT; v_call: TRBV7-2; j_call: TRBJ2-2; clone_size: NA; d_call: TRBD2
cdr3_aa: CASSQATGSGTSKANEQFF; cdr3_nt: TGTGCCAGCAGCCAAGCCACTGGCTCCGGGACTAGCAAGGCCAATGAGCAGTTCTTC; v_call: TRBV3-1/TRBV3-2; j_call: TRBJ2-1; clone_size: NA; d_call: TRBD2
cdr3_aa: CSVSDYGYTF; cdr3_nt: TGCAGTGTGAGTGACTATGGCTACACCTTC; v_call: TRBV20-1; j_call: TRBJ1-2; clone_size: once; d_call: NA
cdr3_aa: CASSSIRQRTANYGYTF; cdr3_nt: TGTGCCAGCAGCTCAATTAGGCAAAGGACAGCCAACTATGGCTACACCTTC; v_call: TRBV7-8; j_call: TRBJ1-2; clone_size: once; d_call: NA
cdr3_aa: CASSPGQGLQDTQYF; cdr3_nt: TGTGCCAGCAGCCCCGGACAGGGGTTACAGGATACGCAGTATTTT; v_call: TRBV14; j_call: TRBJ2-3; clone_size: few; d_call: TRBD1
cdr3_aa: CAIGQPYAEAFF; cdr3_nt: TGTGCCATCGGACAGCCCTATGCTGAAGCTTTCTTT; v_call: TRBV6-5; j_call: TRBJ1-1; clone_size: NA; d_call: NA